This entry concerns a single T cell receptor (beta chain). Antigen specificity is unknown. One end of the junction varies from germline; a read error may be responsible. This entry belongs to a study of blood T cells in healthy people across ages. Study-wide points: Shifts in expanded clonotypes may have been confounded by donor CMV status, which was unknown. Higher diversity, along with more naive CD4+ cells, distinguished long-lived donors from aged donors.

Per sample, extraction of total RNA gave at least 5 micrograms in every case. Per the germline V gene, CDR1 is DFQATT and CDR2 is SNEGSKA (reference sequence). This CDR3 is built from 15 residues. PCR was performed a second time for about 7 to 12 cycles using a sample-barcoded 5' primer and a J-beta primer mix. TCRdb passed the 5' RACE reads through MiXCR, listing each CDR3 protein once. The sample holds fewer than 2 million distinct CDR3 sequences, 39% seen once. Material for sequencing was blood. The sequence came from a human donor in good health. The chain uses TRBV20-1 and TRBJ2-1; 7 bases fit TRBD1. The CDR3 loop is CSTRGPGQTINEQFF. CDR3 nucleotides: TGCAGTACTAGAGGCCCGGGACAGACTATCAATGAGCAGTTCTTC.